The rows below give T cell receptor beta chains drawn from one sample of a study of technical replicates of blood from a few donors. Sequencing was performed with immunoSEQ multiplex PCR; in TCRdb, only in-frame clones are kept and a portion is missing. The sample lists more than 90,000 clones, 95% to 97% seen once, with approximately 0.35% in the top ten. The sequenced sample consisted of T cells isolated from PBMCs. These receptors were taken from a human donor in good health. Each CDR3 is given with its conserved first and last residue. D genes are given only for firm matches. For some rows the clone size is stated as once, few or many, or as a class when expanded; others skip it.

D gene,V gene,J gene,clone size,CDR3 DNA,CDR3 protein
.,TRBV5-6,TRBJ2-7,once,TGTGCCAGCAGGATGGGGCAAAAAACCTACGAGCAGTACTTC,CASRMGQKTYEQYF
TRBD2,TRBV2,TRBJ2-7,.,TGTGCCAGCAAGAGGCTAGCGGTATCCTACGAGCAGTACTTC,CASKRLAVSYEQYF
.,TRBV19,TRBJ1-2,.,TGTGCCAGTAGTCTAGGTGTCAGATCCTATGGCTACACCTTC,CASSLGVRSYGYTF
.,TRBV5-1,TRBJ1-2,.,TGCGCCAGCAGCGACCCAGGGTCTGGCTACACCTTC,CASSDPGSGYTF
.,TRBV14,TRBJ2-5,.,TGTGCCAGCAGCCAAGATCTTGGTTTCTCGACCCCCGCGGAAGAGACCCAGTACTTC,CASSQDLGFSTPAEETQYF
.,TRBV11-2,TRBJ1-5,.,TGTGCCAGCAGCTTAGTCGGGGAGACTCAGCCCCAGCATTTT,CASSLVGETQPQHF
TRBD1,TRBV15,TRBJ1-4,.,TGTGCCACCAGCGGTTCGACAGGGGGAAATGAAAAACTGTTTTTT,CATSGSTGGNEKLFF
TRBD2,TRBV28,TRBJ2-1,.,TGTGCCAGCAGTCCGCCGGGACTAGCAGGTGAGCAGTTCTTC,CASSPPGLAGEQFF
TRBD1,TRBV5-1,TRBJ1-4,.,TGCGCCAGCAGCTCCTCTGGGACAGAGAGGCGTGAAAAACTGTTTTTT,CASSSSGTERREKLFF
TRBD1,TRBV19,TRBJ2-4,.,TGTGCCAGTGGACAGGGCTTAGCCAAAAACATTCAGTACTTC,CASGQGLAKNIQYF
.,TRBV29-1,TRBJ1-1,.,TGCAGCGTTGAAGAACCTGGGGAGGCTTTCTTT,CSVEEPGEAFF
TRBD2,TRBV11-1,TRBJ2-7,.,TGTGCCAGCAGCCCCCGGCGGGGGGGCAGCGAATACGAGCAGTACTTC,CASSPRRGGSEYEQYF
.,TRBV10-1,TRBJ2-7,.,TGCGCCAGCAGTGAGTCGAGCGGACCCACCTACGAGCAGTACTTC,CASSESSGPTYEQYF
.,TRBV4-2,TRBJ2-5,.,TGTGCCAGCAGCCCACGAGACAGAGCCCAAGAGACCCAGTACTTC,CASSPRDRAQETQYF
TRBD2,TRBV27,TRBJ2-1,.,TGTGCCAGCACACCCCTAGGCCTGACTAGCGGACTGCAGAATGAGCAGTTCTTC,CASTPLGLTSGLQNEQFF
.,TRBV2,TRBJ1-2,few,TGTGCCATCTACAGGGTCCCGGATGGCTACACCTTC,CAIYRVPDGYTF
TRBD1,TRBV5-1,TRBJ2-7,medium-sized,TGCGCCAGCAGCCTCACCGGGACAGGGTATTCCGAGCAGTACTTC,CASSLTGTGYSEQYF
TRBD2,TRBV5-4,TRBJ2-1,.,TGTGCCAGCAGCTTGGCCAGGACTAGTGTCTACAATGAGCAGTTCTTC,CASSLARTSVYNEQFF
.,TRBV5-1,TRBJ2-3,.,TGCGCCAGCAGCTTGGCCAGCGGGAGCACAGATACGCAGTATTTT,CASSLASGSTDTQYF
TRBD2,TRBV9,TRBJ2-5,.,TGTGCCAGCAGCGCCCTAGCGGGAGCGGGGGAGACCCAGTACTTC,CASSALAGAGETQYF
TRBD2,TRBV9,TRBJ2-5,.,TGTGCCAGCAGCGTAGATGGACTAGCGCAAGAGACCCAGTACTTC,CASSVDGLAQETQYF
TRBD1,TRBV2,TRBJ2-3,.,TGTGCCAGCAGTCCCGGGACAGGGGGAACAGATACGCAGTATTTT,CASSPGTGGTDTQYF
TRBD2,TRBV15,TRBJ2-3,.,TGTGCCACCAGCAGAGTGGGGGGGAGTACGCAGTATTTT,CATSRVGGSTQYF
.,TRBV30,TRBJ1-1,few,TGTGCCAGTGCGGGACTGAGGAACACTGAAGCTTTCTTT,CASAGLRNTEAFF
.,TRBV19,TRBJ2-7,.,TGTGCCAGTAGTATGAGACACGGCCTCTACGAGCAGTACTTC,CASSMRHGLYEQYF
.,TRBV5-4,TRBJ1-3,.,TGTGCCAGCAGCTTGGAGGAGGAGGCCATATATTTT,CASSLEEEAIYF
TRBD1,TRBV30,TRBJ2-1,.,TGTGCCTGGATAGATCTGGGGACAGGGGACAATGAGCAGTTCTTC,CAWIDLGTGDNEQFF
TRBD1,TRBV5-4,TRBJ2-6,once,TGTGCCAGCAGCTTGCGACAGGGGTTAGGTGGGGCCAACGTCCTGACTTTC,CASSLRQGLGGANVLTF
TRBD1,TRBV7-9,TRBJ1-1,.,TGTGCCAGCAGCGCTAAGGCCGGGGGACAGATCAACACTGAAGCTTTCTTT,CASSAKAGGQINTEAFF
.,TRBV6-6,TRBJ1-1,.,TGTGCCAGCAGGGGATGGAGGACTGAAGCTTTCTTT,CASRGWRTEAFF
.,TRBV6-5,TRBJ1-1,.,TGTGCCAGCAGTTACCGGGAGGGGCCGGGAGCTTTCTTT,CASSYREGPGAFF
.,TRBV9,TRBJ2-3,.,TGTGCCAGCAGCGTAGGGGGACTGTTCGGAGATACGCAGTATTTT,CASSVGGLFGDTQYF
TRBD1,TRBV7-9,TRBJ1-4,.,TGTGCCAGCAGCTTAGGACAGGGTAATGAAAAACTGTTTTTT,CASSLGQGNEKLFF
.,TRBV14,TRBJ1-2,.,TGTGCCAGCAGCCAAGACAGGCCCGAAAAATATGGCTACACCTTC,CASSQDRPEKYGYTF
TRBD2,TRBV5-1,TRBJ2-1,.,TGCGCCAGCAGCCCCCCAGCGGGAGAGACATACAATGAGCAGTTCTTC,CASSPPAGETYNEQFF
.,TRBV19,TRBJ1-2,.,TGTGCCAGTAGTATGGTTGCAGGTAGCTATGGCTACACCTTC,CASSMVAGSYGYTF
.,TRBV4-2,TRBJ2-1,.,TGTGCCAGCAGCCAAGTACCAGCGGCGACTAATGAGCAGTTCTTC,CASSQVPAATNEQFF
.,TRBV7-9,TRBJ2-7,.,TGTGCCAGCAGCCTCGGTATGGAGTCCTACGAGCAGTACTTC,CASSLGMESYEQYF
.,TRBV19,TRBJ2-3,.,TGTGCCAGTAGTATATCTGTAGGCACAGATACGCAGTATTTT,CASSISVGTDTQYF
.,TRBV7-9,TRBJ1-1,.,TGTGCCAGCACCCGAGAGAACACTGAAGCTTTCTTT,CASTRENTEAFF
TRBD1,TRBV12-5,TRBJ1-2,.,TGTGCTAGTGGCCAGGACAGGGGGATAAGCTACACCTTC,CASGQDRGISYTF
.,TRBV6-5,TRBJ2-5,.,TGTGCCAGCAGCTTCGGGTTCGGGGAGACCCAGTACTTC,CASSFGFGETQYF
TRBD2,TRBV10-2,TRBJ2-7,.,TGCGCCAGCAGTGAGGGACTAGCTGCAACCTACGAGCAGTACTTC,CASSEGLAATYEQYF
.,TRBV30,TRBJ1-1,.,TGTGCCTGGGCCGGGGAGGGAGTAGCTTTCTTT,CAWAGEGVAFF
.,TRBV30,TRBJ1-5,.,TGTGCCTGGAGTGTACGAGACTCTCAGCCCCAGCATTTT,CAWSVRDSQPQHF
.,TRBV2,TRBJ1-2,.,TGTGCCAGCACCCGACCGACAGGAGACTATGGCTACACCTTC,CASTRPTGDYGYTF
.,TRBV5-4,TRBJ2-7,.,TGTGCCAGCAGCGACTCCACGGGAGCTCATTACGAGCAGTACTTC,CASSDSTGAHYEQYF
TRBD2,TRBV27,TRBJ2-7,.,TGTGCCAGCAGTTTGTGGGAGGGCGGCGAGCAGTACTTC,CASSLWEGGEQYF
TRBD2,TRBV4-2,TRBJ2-7,.,TGTGCCAGCAGCCAAGAGACTAGCGGGGGCTACGAGCAGTACTTC,CASSQETSGGYEQYF
TRBD1,TRBV14,TRBJ1-5,.,TGTGCCAGCAGCCTTCGATTACAGGGGGCCGATCAGCCCCAGCATTTT,CASSLRLQGADQPQHF
.,TRBV9,TRBJ1-2,.,TGTGCCAGCAGCCGGGACCCGGAGGGTGGCTACACCTTC,CASSRDPEGGYTF
.,TRBV4-2,TRBJ1-3,.,TGTGCCAGCAGCCAAGGCTACCTCTCTGGAAACACCATATATTTT,CASSQGYLSGNTIYF